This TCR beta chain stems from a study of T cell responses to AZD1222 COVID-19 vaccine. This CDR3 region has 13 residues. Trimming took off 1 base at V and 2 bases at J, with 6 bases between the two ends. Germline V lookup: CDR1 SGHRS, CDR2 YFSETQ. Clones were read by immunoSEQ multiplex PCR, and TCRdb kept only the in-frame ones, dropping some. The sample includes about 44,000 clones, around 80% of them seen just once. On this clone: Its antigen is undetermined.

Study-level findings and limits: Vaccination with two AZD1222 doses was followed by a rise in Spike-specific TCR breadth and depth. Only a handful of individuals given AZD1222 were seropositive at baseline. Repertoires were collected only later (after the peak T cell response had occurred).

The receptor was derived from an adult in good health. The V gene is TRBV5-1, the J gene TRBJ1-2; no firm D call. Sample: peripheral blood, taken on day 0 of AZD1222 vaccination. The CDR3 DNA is TGCGCCAGCAGCTTGTTACAGAACTATGGCTACACCTTC. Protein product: CASSLLQNYGYTF.